This entry lists 2 T cell receptor beta chains sequenced from one sample in a study of blood T cell repertoires in COVID-19. The data were produced by immunoSEQ multiplex PCR, yet TCRdb's version contains in-frame clones alone and is incomplete. Found here are 50,000 to 65,000 clones, 80% to 90% of them singletons; the top ten hold roughly 1.3%. The source material was peripheral blood. All receptors come from a man aged 60 to 75 with acute or convalescent COVID-19.

The V and J genes are TRBV5-1 and TRBJ1-2, with 8 bases identical to TRBD1. CDR3 length: 14 amino acids. Germline assignment: CDR1 SGHRS and CDR2 YFSETQ. J lost 4 bases, V lost 4 bases, and 6 bases had no gene match. CDR3 sequence (DNA): TGCGCCAGCAGCCCTTCAGGGGGCGTCTATGGCTACACCTTC. This gives the protein CASSPSGGVYGYTF. Based on the CDR3 plus reference TRBV5-1 and TRBJ1-2, the full variable domain is KAGVTQTPRYLIKTRGQQVTLSCSPISGHRSVSWYQQTPGQGLQFLFEYFSETQRNKGNFPGRFSGRQFSNSRSEMNVSTLELGDSALYLCASSPSGGVYGYTFGSGTRLTVV.

The rearrangement joins TRBV6-1 to TRBJ2-2, with 7 bases fitting TRBD2. Losses at the gene ends were 1 base for V and 6 bases for J; bases not matched to a gene: 8. This CDR3 comprises 16 residues. The germline V gene has CDR1 MNHNS and CDR2 SASEGT. The CDR3 region has the DNA TGTGCCAGCAGTGAAGTGGGGGGAGGGCAGTCCGGGGAGCTGTTTTTT. Translating gives CASSEVGGGQSGELFF.